The 7 T cell receptor beta chains given below trace back to one sample, sequenced in a study of shared clonotypes between healthy human individuals. CD45RO negativity and positive selection for CCR7 defined naive CD8 cells, a population that excluded terminally differentiated effector memory CD45RA+ cells. Here immunoSEQ multiplex PCR was the method, and the copy in TCRdb shows in-frame clones only, minus some. The profile shows 800,000 to 950,000 clones, about 96% of them singletons. The sample was naive CD8+ T cells sorted from blood. These receptors were taken from a man younger than 40 in good health.

The gene calls are TRBV11-3 and TRBJ2-7; 8 bases map to TRBD2. V lost 1 base and J lost 4; bases outside the gene matches: 15. This CDR3 is built from 18 residues. Germline-derived CDR1 and CDR2 are SGHNT and YENEEA. As DNA, the CDR3 is TGTGCCAGCAGCTTAGTCCCAGGTGAAAGCGGGAGTCGGTACGAGCAGTACTTC. Protein: CASSLVPGESGSRYEQYF.

This clone was observed a single time. The chain links TRBV7-2 to TRBJ1-5, with 9 bases identical to TRBD1. CDR3 length: 16 amino acids. CDR1 and CDR2 (germline): SGHTA, FQGNSA. Unmatched junction bases numbered 2, after V lost 0 bases and J lost 2 bases. CDR3 loop: CASSLARTGGNQPQHF. CDR3 DNA sequence: TGTGCCAGCAGCTTAGCCAGGACAGGGGGCAATCAGCCCCAGCATTTT.

The rearrangement joins TRBV27 to TRBJ2-7; TRBD2 matches at 7 bases. The J segment lost 0 bases and the V segment lost 2 bases, leaving 1 base of the junction unmatched. The germline CDR1 and CDR2 sequences are MNHEY and SMNVEV (reference sequence). This CDR3 contains 14 residues. The CDR3 protein is CASSLTSASYEQYF. The CDR3 nucleotides are TGTGCCAGCAGTTTAACTAGCGCCTCCTACGAGCAGTACTTC.

The chain joins TRBV5-1 to TRBJ2-5, with TRBD2 matching 8 bases. CDR1 and CDR2 from the germline V gene are SGHRS and YFSETQ. V lost 6 bases to trimming and J lost 2 bases; unmatched junction nucleotides: 9. CDR3 size: 15 residues. The CDR3 DNA sequence: TGCGCCAGCACCACCCTCGGGGGGGTACAAGAGACCCAGTACTTC. It translates to CASTTLGGVQETQYF.

This clone was seen once. The chain couples TRBV7-8 to TRBJ2-2; D call uncertain. Trimming took off 4 bases at V and 6 bases at J, with 6 bases between the two ends. This CDR3 is 12 amino acids long. CDR1 is SGHVS, CDR2 FQNEAQ, per germline. The CDR3 nucleotides read TGTGCCAGCAGCTCCTCGTCCGGGGAGCTGTTTTTT. It yields the protein CASSSSSGELFF.

This chain links TRBV15 with TRBJ1-5; TRBD1 might be the D (5 bases). Germline CDR1 and CDR2: LNHNV and YYDKDF (reference sequence). The CDR3 extends over 14 amino acids. Trimming took off 1 base at V and 12 bases at J, with 16 bases between the two ends. This CDR3 is CATSRAGEGDYQHF. CDR3 nucleotide sequence: TGTGCCACCAGCAGAGCGGGGGAGGGAGATTACCAGCATTTT.

V usage is TRBV29-1 and J usage is TRBJ2-2; a possible D gene is TRBD2 (5 bases). V gave up 8 bases and J gave up 6 bases, with 13 bases separating them. This CDR3 has 12 amino acids. Germline V gene data show CDR1 as SQVTM and CDR2 as ANQGSEA. CDR3 nucleotide sequence: TGCAGCCCAGACGGGAAGCCCGGGGAGCTGTTTTTT. This sequence encodes CSPDGKPGELFF.